This entry is about one T cell receptor (beta chain). Its specificity is unknown. V dropped 2 bases and J dropped 4; count of bases not matched to a gene: 10. In germline, CDR1 is SGHRS, CDR2 YFSETQ. The CDR3 runs to 16 residues. TCRdb keeps only in-frame clones here, not all; method: immunoSEQ multiplex PCR. This sample yields 130,000 or so clones, of which approximately 88% are seen a single time; 5% to 6.5% belongs to the top ten. The data derive from a study of T cell responses to AZD1222 COVID-19 vaccine. Study findings and constraints: Donors were chiefly white British, with a greater number of females, and clonal diversity was perhaps underestimated. Repertoires in all cases were sampled only once the peak T cell response had passed.

The chain has TRBV5-1 and TRBJ2-3; 7 bases match TRBD1. The sequencing here drew on peripheral blood, taken on day 0 of AZD1222 vaccination. The sequence derives from an adult in good health. The DNA for the CDR3 is TGCGCCAGCAGCTTTCGAGGACAGGAGGCAGCAGATACGCAGTATTTT. Translating gives CASSFRGQEAADTQYF.